A single T cell receptor (beta chain) is shown here with its context. This specimen comes from a study of T-cell reconstitution after alpha-beta-depleted transplantation in children. TCRbeta library preparation incorporated unique molecular identifiers. TCRdb recomputed calls from the PCR reads with MiXCR, one row per CDR3 protein. The top ten clones hold about 28% of a sample with about a million distinct CDR3 sequences, roughly 31% of them seen once. This receptor was identified in a boy in the first two years of life who had a stem cell transplant for SCID, so the T cells may come from the graft donor. The source material was PBMCs, mostly from graft donor cells, sampled 360 days after TCRalphabeta/CD19-depleted stem cell transplant.

The CDR3 coding sequence is TGTGCCTGGAGTTTCCTCCTTATAGGGGACGAGCAGTACTTC. Translated, it gives CAWSFLLIGDEQYF. V is TRBV30 and J is TRBJ2-7, with D perhaps TRBD1 (5 bases). The V gene lost 2 bases and the J gene lost 5 bases, with 16 bases spanning the gap. Looked up from germline, CDR1 is GTSNPN and CDR2 is SVGIG (reference sequence). The CDR3 loop spans 14 amino acids.